Each of the 14 T cell receptor beta chains below was sequenced from the same sample in a study of blood T cell repertoires in COVID-19. Libraries were prepared by immunoSEQ multiplex PCR; TCRdb keeps only in-frame clonotypes and omits some of them. Of approximately 45,000 clones in the sample, around 83% were seen once. The sequenced sample consisted of peripheral blood. These receptors came from a man aged 35 to 55 with active COVID-19.

This chain uses TRBV10-1 with TRBJ2-2; TRBD2 matches at 7 bases. The CDR3 is 17 residues long. The germline V gene encodes CDR1 WNHNN and CDR2 SYGVQD (reference sequence). With 6 bases clipped from V and 5 bases from J, the junction kept 15 bases outside the gene matches. The CDR3 DNA reads as TGCGCCAGCAGCGCGGGGGTGGCTAGTCTATCGACCGGGGAGCTGTTTTTT. Translated: CASSAGVASLSTGELFF.

To note about this clone: The junction and the germline gene differ at one end; a read error may be behind it. The chain couples TRBV9 to TRBJ2-1; D perhaps matches TRBD1 (6 bases). The CDR3 has 15 amino acids. Germline values: CDR1 SGDLS, CDR2 YYNGEE. Here the CDR3 reads CDSSARTEGYNEQFF. CDR3 DNA: TGTGACAGCAGCGCCCGGACAGAGGGGTACAATGAGCAGTTCTTC.

This clone came up a few times. The rearrangement links TRBV10-1 to TRBJ1-1; D not resolved. Per the germline V gene, CDR1 is WNHNN and CDR2 is SYGVQD (reference sequence). The CDR3 runs 13 residues. The ends were cut back, 6 bases at V and 1 base at J, with 9 bases in the middle. CDR3 bases: TGCGCCAGCAGATTTACACGGAACACTGAAGCTTTCTTT. Translated, it gives CASRFTRNTEAFF.

V is TRBV19 and J is TRBJ1-5; 8 nucleotides agree with TRBD1. V shed 3 bases and J 3 bases; nucleotides not matched to a gene: 1. In germline, CDR1 is LNHDA, CDR2 SQIVND (reference sequence). The CDR3 runs to 14 residues. In DNA, the CDR3 is TGTGCCAGTAGTATGGGACAGGCCAATCAGCCCCAGCATTTT. It yields the protein CASSMGQANQPQHF.

The chain carries TRBV18 and TRBJ1-1; perhaps TRBD1 as D (5 bases). The ends were cut back, 1 base at V and 3 bases at J, with 6 bases in the middle. Germline loops: CDR1 KGHSH, CDR2 LQKENI. The CDR3 covers 13 residues. The CDR3 bases are TGTGCCAGCTCACCACAGACAGACACTGAAGCTTTCTTT. As protein: CASSPQTDTEAFF.

The gene calls are TRBV5-1 and TRBJ2-1; TRBD2 matches 14 bases. The CDR3 contains 17 residues. Looked up from germline, CDR1 is SGHRS and CDR2 is YFSETQ. With 3 bases clipped from V and 7 bases from J, the junction kept 9 bases outside the gene matches. The DNA of the CDR3 is TGCGCCAGCAGCTGGAACCCGGGACTAGCGGGAGAGAATGAGCAGTTCTTC. Translation gives CASSWNPGLAGENEQFF.

The chain employs TRBV18 and TRBJ1-4, with D uncertain. Germline lookup yields CDR1 KGHSH and CDR2 LQKENI. CDR3 size: 14 residues. Trimming pared 2 bases from V and 4 bases from J, leaving 8 bases between. In DNA form, the CDR3 reads TGTGCCAGCTCACCAGGCCAGCGTAATGAAAAACTGTTTTTT. Protein product: CASSPGQRNEKLFF. Looking up the rest from reference TRBV18 and TRBJ1-4 gives the full variable domain: NAGVMQNPRHLVRRRGQEARLRCSPMKGHSHVYWYRQLPEEGLKFMVYLQKENIIDESGMPKERFSAEFPKEGPSILRIQQVVRGDSAAYFCASSPGQRNEKLFFGSGTQLSVL.

This clone appeared a single time. The rearrangement joins TRBV29-1 to TRBJ1-1; D call uncertain. Looked up from germline, CDR1 is SQVTM and CDR2 is ANQGSEA. This CDR3 contains 15 residues. Trimming shortened V by 5 bases and J by 0 bases, and 16 bases separated the two germline ends. The chain's CDR3 is CSVKGELVVNTEAFF. Here the CDR3 DNA reads TGCAGCGTTAAGGGAGAGTTAGTAGTGAACACTGAAGCTTTCTTT.

V is TRBV7-3 and J is TRBJ2-3, with D tentatively TRBD2 (5 bases). V lost 4 bases, J lost 5 bases, and 10 bases lay in between. The CDR3 contains 13 residues. CDR1 and CDR2 (germline): SGHTA, FQGTGA. The CDR3 DNA reads TGTGCCAGCAGCTCTATCCGGGGAGATACGCAGTATTTT. Protein: CASSSIRGDTQYF.

The chain links TRBV3-1 (or the pseudogene TRBV3-2) to TRBJ1-1; D might be TRBD1 (6 bases). V gave up 0 bases and J gave up 6 bases, with 14 bases separating them. The CDR3 consists of 15 residues. Germline CDR1 LGHDT, CDR2 YNNKEL (reference sequence). In nucleotides, the CDR3 is TGTGCCAGCAGCCAAGAATCCGACAGGTGGCCTGAAGCTTTCTTT. Translation gives CASSQESDRWPEAFF.

The chain is built from TRBV28 and TRBJ1-1, with D unclear. The CDR3 contains 17 residues. CDR1 is MDHEN, CDR2 SYDVKM, per germline. V was shortened by 2 bases and J by 7 bases, with 23 bases between the two germline ends. This CDR3 is CASSLIVKTDTGDEAFF. The CDR3 bases are TGTGCCAGCAGTTTAATTGTAAAAACCGATACTGGAGATGAAGCTTTCTTT.

The V and J genes are TRBV29-1 and TRBJ1-1; no clear D gene. Germline V gives CDR1 SQVTM, CDR2 ANQGSEA. The V and J ends lost 7 bases and 0 bases respectively, with 12 bases between them. The CDR3 loop spans 13 amino acids. Here the CDR3 DNA reads TGCAGCGCCACAGCTTTTATGAACACTGAAGCTTTCTTT. Protein sequence: CSATAFMNTEAFF.

This clone came up a few times. This chain links TRBV11-2 with TRBJ2-1; D remains unclear. The V gene's germline CDR1 is SGHAT and CDR2 FQNNGV. V was clipped by 0 bases and J by 0 bases, with 9 bases between them. The CDR3 spans 16 residues. The CDR3 nucleotides read TGTGCCAGCAGCTTAGATCCAGTCAGCTCCTACAATGAGCAGTTCTTC. Protein: CASSLDPVSSYNEQFF.

The chain recombines TRBV9 with TRBJ2-1; D is unresolved. V dropped 0 bases and J dropped 5 bases, with 9 bases sitting between them. Germline V gene sequence: CDR1 SGDLS, CDR2 YYNGEE. This CDR3 is 14 amino acids long. In DNA form, the CDR3 reads TGTGCCAGCAGCGTAGCGTGGCTAGACAATGAGCAGTTCTTC. It encodes CASSVAWLDNEQFF.